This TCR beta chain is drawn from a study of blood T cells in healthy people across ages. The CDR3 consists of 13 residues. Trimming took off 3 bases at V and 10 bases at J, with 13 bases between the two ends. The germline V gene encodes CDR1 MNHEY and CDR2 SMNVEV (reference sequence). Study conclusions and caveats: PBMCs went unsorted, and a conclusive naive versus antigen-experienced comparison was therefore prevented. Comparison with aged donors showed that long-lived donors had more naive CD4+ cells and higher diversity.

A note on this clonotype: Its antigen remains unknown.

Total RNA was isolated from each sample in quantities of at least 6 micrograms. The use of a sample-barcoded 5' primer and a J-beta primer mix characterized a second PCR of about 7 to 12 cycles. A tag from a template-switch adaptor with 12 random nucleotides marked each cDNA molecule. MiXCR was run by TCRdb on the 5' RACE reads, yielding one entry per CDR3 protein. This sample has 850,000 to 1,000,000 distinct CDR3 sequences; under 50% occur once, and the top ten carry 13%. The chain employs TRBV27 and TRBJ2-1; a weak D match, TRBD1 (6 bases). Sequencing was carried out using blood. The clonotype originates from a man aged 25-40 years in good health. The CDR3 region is CASSFGGGGEQFF. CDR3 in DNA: TGTGCCAGCAGTTTCGGTGGGGGCGGGGAGCAGTTCTTC.